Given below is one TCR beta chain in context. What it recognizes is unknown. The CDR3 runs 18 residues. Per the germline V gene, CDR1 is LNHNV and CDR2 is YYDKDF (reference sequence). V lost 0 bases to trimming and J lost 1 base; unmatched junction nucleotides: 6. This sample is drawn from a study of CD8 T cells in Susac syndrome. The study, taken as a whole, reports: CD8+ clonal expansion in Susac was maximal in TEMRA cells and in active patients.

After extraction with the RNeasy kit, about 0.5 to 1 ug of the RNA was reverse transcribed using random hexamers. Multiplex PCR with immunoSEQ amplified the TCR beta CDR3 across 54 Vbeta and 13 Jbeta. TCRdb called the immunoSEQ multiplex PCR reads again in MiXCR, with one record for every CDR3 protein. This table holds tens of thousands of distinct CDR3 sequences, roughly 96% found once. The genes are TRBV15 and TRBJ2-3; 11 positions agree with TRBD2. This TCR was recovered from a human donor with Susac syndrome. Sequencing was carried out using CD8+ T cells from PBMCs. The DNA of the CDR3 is TGTGCCACCAGCAGAGATCTGACTAGCGGGGATGGCACAGATACGCAGTATTTT. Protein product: CATSRDLTSGDGTDTQYF.